This T cell receptor beta chain was sequenced in a study of T-cell reconstitution after alpha-beta-depleted transplantation in children. Study-wide points: At day 60, the high TCRbeta diversity found in some patients originated from recipient T cells and thymic progenitors that had survived.

As to this clonotype: The antigen is undetermined.

It was with unique molecular identifiers that the TCRbeta library was prepared. One entry per CDR3 protein, called by TCRdb with MiXCR from the PCR reads. This sample has about 490,000 distinct CDR3 sequences; 10% occur once, and the top ten carry 2% to 2.5%. The germline V gene encodes CDR1 DFQATT and CDR2 SNEGSKA (reference sequence). This CDR3 is built from 11 residues. V was cut by 3 bases and J by 7 bases, with 9 bases left in between. The clonotype originates from a child aged 2-15 years with inherited bone marrow failure, due to receive a stem cell transplant. The V gene is TRBV20-1, the J gene TRBJ1-2; possible D gene TRBD1, 6 bases. This sample comprised PBMCs, obtained before TCRalphabeta/CD19-depleted stem cell transplant. The CDR3 DNA reads TGCAGTGCTAGTCCAGGGGTTGGCTACACCTTC. Its protein is CSASPGVGYTF.